This T cell receptor (beta chain) was sequenced for a study of cytomegalovirus exposure and HLA in healthy donors. In regard to this clone: The antigen is undetermined.

Germline V gene lookup returns CDR1 LNHDA and CDR2 SQIVND (reference sequence). Germline trimming cut 9 bases from V and 1 base from J; bases unmatched to any gene: 9. This CDR3 has 16 amino acids. Study results and limitations: The authors listed around 150 TCR beta chains as cytomegalovirus-associated. Evidence from a later analysis indicated that most CMV-associated TCR beta chains looked HLA-restricted. Most TCR sequences were rare, but some public TCRs occurred in many donors.

The PCR had 60 Vbeta and 13 Jbeta primers. Assay: immunoSEQ multiplex PCR; the TCRdb copy retains only in-frame clones and omits some. This sample carries about 170,000 clones, roughly 84% of them seen once, and the ten largest clones take roughly 2.5%. The chain couples TRBV19 to TRBJ2-5; 12 positions agree with TRBD1. The clonotype comes from a man aged 30-40 years in good health and CMV-seropositive. The sample was PBMCs. CDR3 amino acids: CASRGTGGSIQETQYF. For the CDR3, the DNA is TGTGCCAGCCGCGGGACAGGGGGCTCCATCCAAGAGACCCAGTACTTC.